The 14 T cell receptor beta chains in this list originate from one sample, sequenced in a study of cytomegalovirus exposure and HLA in healthy donors. 60 Vbeta and 13 Jbeta primers were used in PCR. Clones were sequenced by immunoSEQ multiplex PCR, and TCRdb holds only the in-frame ones, with some missing. The data contain 130,000 to 150,000 clones, 65% to 90% of them singletons. Sequenced: PBMCs. These receptors originate from a woman between 25 and 40 years old in good health and CMV-seronegative.

A few counts support this clone. The V call is TRBV5-8, the J call TRBJ2-3; TRBD2 might be the D (5 bases). Per germline, CDR1 SGHTS and CDR2 YDEGEE. V shed 0 bases and J shed 2 bases, with 10 bases lying between them. There are 15 residues in the CDR3. The CDR3 nucleotides read TGTGCCAGCAGCTTGGAAGCGGTCTACACAGATACGCAGTATTTT. This encodes CASSLEAVYTDTQYF.

V and J are TRBV7-9 and TRBJ2-1; D is possibly TRBD2 (7 bases). The germline V gene has CDR1 SEHNR and CDR2 FQNEAQ (reference sequence). The V end lost 3 bases, the J end lost 2 bases, and 11 bases lay between the germline ends. The CDR3 is 15 amino acids. CDR3 bases: TGTGCCAGCAGCTTTGGGGGGGCGCCCTACAATGAGCAGTTCTTC. Translating it yields CASSFGGAPYNEQFF.

The chain joins TRBV6-5 to TRBJ1-2; 7 positions match TRBD1. Germline V gene data show CDR1 as MNHEY and CDR2 as SVGAGI. CDR3 length: 13 amino acids. The trim removed 5 bases at V and 8 bases at J, leaving 8 bases unmatched. This CDR3 is CASSRGKTGGYTF. CDR3 DNA: TGTGCCAGCAGTCGGGGGAAGACAGGGGGCTACACCTTC.

The table lists this clone with a few counts. The rearrangement uses TRBV5-6 and TRBJ2-7; D is undetermined. CDR1 and CDR2 (germline): SGHDT, YYEEEE. The CDR3 is 15 amino acids. The V gene lost 3 bases and the J gene lost 2 bases, with 15 bases spanning the gap. The chain's CDR3 is CASSSLSSGAYEQYF. CDR3 nucleotide sequence: TGTGCCAGCAGCTCGTTATCCAGTGGAGCCTACGAGCAGTACTTC. Complete variable domain (other parts from reference TRBV5-6 and TRBJ2-7): DAGVTQSPTHLIKTRGQQVTLRCSPKSGHDTVSWYQQALGQGPQFIFQYYEEEERQRGNFPDRFSGHQFPNYSSELNVNALLLGDSALYLCASSSLSSGAYEQYFGPGTRLTVT.

This clone appeared once. The chain employs TRBV30 and TRBJ1-2; perhaps TRBD1 as D (5 bases). This CDR3 has 14 amino acids. Germline loops: CDR1 GTSNPN, CDR2 SVGIG (reference sequence). V was clipped by 0 bases and J by 7 bases, with 15 bases between them. CDR3: CAWSVIRGMCGYTF. CDR3 coding DNA: TGTGCCTGGAGTGTAATCCGGGGGATGTGTGGCTACACCTTC.

The V gene is TRBV7-9, the J gene TRBJ2-6; 8 bases line up with TRBD2. The ends lost 5 bases at V and 4 bases at J; junction bases unmatched: 16. The CDR3 contains 19 residues. Germline CDR1 reads SEHNR; CDR2 reads FQNEAQ (reference sequence). The CDR3, as DNA: TGTGCCAGCAGCCTCCTCGGGAGCGGGGGCCCTCTGGGGGCCAACGTCCTGACTTTC. This translates into CASSLLGSGGPLGANVLTF.

The chain carries TRBV4-1 and TRBJ2-4; 8 positions agree with TRBD1. The CDR3 runs 22 residues. The germline V gene encodes CDR1 MGHRA and CDR2 YSYEKL. V lost 3 bases to trimming and J lost 1 base; unmatched junction nucleotides: 23. In DNA form, the CDR3 reads TGCGCCAGCAGCCACCACCAGCCGGTGGGTCAGGGGGCGAATTCGGCCAAAAACATTCAGTACTTC. As protein: CASSHHQPVGQGANSAKNIQYF.

V usage is TRBV5-5 and J usage is TRBJ2-6; TRBD1 matches at 7 bases. CDR3 length: 16 residues. Germline V lookup: CDR1 SGHKS, CDR2 YYEKEE (reference sequence). Trimming at V came to 4 bases and at J to 7 bases, leaving 11 bases not matched to a gene. The CDR3 nucleotides are TGTGCCAGCAGCCCGGTATGGGCAGGGGGTGCCAACGTCCTGACTTTC. As protein: CASSPVWAGGANVLTF.

This sequence joins TRBV6-5 and TRBJ2-5, with D tentatively TRBD1 (6 bases). CDR3 length: 15 residues. The germline gives CDR1 MNHEY, CDR2 SVGAGI. The V end lost 0 bases, the J end lost 5 bases, and 13 bases lay between the germline ends. CDR3: CASSYSTRGRETQYF. The CDR3 nucleotides read TGTGCCAGCAGTTACTCGACCAGGGGCCGTGAGACCCAGTACTTC.

CDR3 protein: CASSLALGLHPEAFF. The CDR3 bases are TGTGCCAGCAGCTTAGCGCTTGGGCTTCACCCTGAAGCTTTCTTT. The V gene is TRBV7-9, the J gene TRBJ1-1; D unclear. The CDR3 has 15 residues. The germline V gene has CDR1 SEHNR and CDR2 FQNEAQ (reference sequence). Deletions cut 0 bases from V and 6 bases from J, with 14 bases between. The whole variable domain, filled in from reference TRBV7-9 and TRBJ1-1, reads DTGVSQNPRHKITKRGQNVTFRCDPISEHNRLYWYRQTLGQGPEFLTYFQNEAQLEKSRLLSDRFSAERPKGSFSTLEIQRTEQGDSAMYLCASSLALGLHPEAFFGQGTRLTVV.

The chain uses TRBV29-1 and TRBJ1-2; 10 positions match TRBD1. Germline V CDR1 and CDR2: SQVTM, ANQGSEA. This CDR3 has 14 amino acids. After removal of 7 bases from V and 7 bases from J, the junction contained 12 bases not matched to a gene. The CDR3 sequence: CSGLTGGASGGYTF. The CDR3 DNA sequence: TGCAGCGGGCTGACAGGGGGCGCTTCTGGTGGCTACACCTTC.

The chain joins TRBV19 to TRBJ2-2; 10 positions match TRBD1. CDR3 length: 16 residues. Germline lookup yields CDR1 LNHDA and CDR2 SQIVND (reference sequence). V was pared by 3 bases and J by 3 bases, with 4 bases of the junction left unmatched. Written as DNA, the CDR3 is TGTGCCAGTAGTATCGCCGGGACAGGGGACACCGGGGAGCTGTTTTTT. Translating gives CASSIAGTGDTGELFF.

The chain joins TRBV27 to TRBJ2-3; 9 bases match TRBD1. The CDR3 loop spans 16 amino acids. The V and J ends lost 6 bases and 3 bases, in that order; junction bases with no gene match: 10. The germline V gene has CDR1 MNHEY and CDR2 SMNVEV (reference sequence). For the CDR3, the DNA is TGTGCCAGCAGCCTACAGGGGGCGGTGTGGACAGATACGCAGTATTTT. It translates to CASSLQGAVWTDTQYF.

The V call is TRBV27, the J call TRBJ2-1, with D perhaps matching TRBD2 (6 bases). Germline CDR1 MNHEY, CDR2 SMNVEV (reference sequence). Trimming cost V 3 bases and J 13 bases, with 19 bases left between them. The CDR3 is 14 residues long. The CDR3 bases are TGTGCCAGCAGTTTGGGGACTTCTTTGAACTCTCAGTTCTTC. Its protein product is CASSLGTSLNSQFF.